The subject of this entry is one T cell receptor (beta chain). Its specificity is not known. Germline CDR1 and CDR2: SGHRS and YFSETQ. CDR3 length: 14 amino acids. V lost 3 bases and J lost 3, with 9 bases in between. This entry belongs to a study of cytomegalovirus exposure and HLA in healthy donors. PCR involved 60 Vbeta and 13 Jbeta primers. The repertoire was sequenced with immunoSEQ multiplex PCR; TCRdb's copy has only in-frame clones and lacks some. Of about 120,000 clones in the sample, 60% to 80% were seen once. Findings and limits, study-wide: The study put under 200 TCR beta chains on its list as cytomegalovirus-associated. Across donors, sequencing depth was assumed by presence/absence analyses to be roughly uniform.

As for the donors, each was a healthy bone marrow donor. The chain has TRBV5-1 and TRBJ1-4; a weak D match, TRBD1 (6 bases). Material for sequencing was PBMCs. The TCR comes from a male donor in good health and CMV-seronegative. CDR3 in amino acids: CASSSDRPNEKLFF. The CDR3 coding sequence is TGCGCCAGCAGCTCCGACAGGCCTAATGAAAAACTGTTTTTT.